Listed below are T cell receptor beta chains from one sample, sequenced in a study of Graves' ophthalmopathy and Graves' hyperthyroidism. TCRdb processed the multiplex PCR reads anew with MiXCR; each CDR3 protein has one entry. The top ten clones hold roughly 11% of a sample with 900,000 to 1,200,000 distinct CDR3 sequences, about 40% of them seen once. Source material: peripheral blood or thyroid tissue (not recorded which). The receptors were sampled from an adult man with Graves' hyperthyroidism. Both conserved end residues are part of each CDR3. The order of the fields is J gene, clone size, V gene, D gene, CDR3 DNA, CDR3 protein. The D gene is left open where the match is weak. Clone size is not always given. Where it is, it says once, few, many or a class for expanded clones.

J gene: TRBJ2-7; clone size: once; V gene: TRBV7-9; D gene: TRBD2; CDR3 DNA: TGTGCCAGCAGCTTAGCGGCGGGGGAGGGCTACGAGCAGTACTTC; CDR3 protein: CASSLAAGEGYEQYF
J gene: TRBJ2-7; clone size: many; V gene: TRBV6-2/TRBV6-3; D gene: NA; CDR3 DNA: TGTGCCAGCAGTTACAAACAGGGACTGTACTTC; CDR3 protein: CASSYKQGLYF
J gene: TRBJ1-5; clone size: NA; V gene: TRBV7-2; D gene: TRBD1; CDR3 DNA: TGTGCCAGCAGTAAGGACAGGGGGGTTTCGGAGCCCCAGCATTTT; CDR3 protein: CASSKDRGVSEPQHF
J gene: TRBJ1-6; clone size: NA; V gene: TRBV15; D gene: TRBD1; CDR3 DNA: TGTGCCACCAGCAGCGGGGGACAGGGGAGGTCACCCCTCCACTTT; CDR3 protein: CATSSGGQGRSPLHF
J gene: TRBJ2-7; clone size: many; V gene: TRBV29-1; D gene: TRBD1; CDR3 DNA: TGCAGCGTTGAGAACTTCACGCACAGGGGCAACGAGCAGTACTTC; CDR3 protein: CSVENFTHRGNEQYF
J gene: TRBJ2-7; clone size: many; V gene: TRBV7-2; D gene: NA; CDR3 DNA: TGTGCCAGCAGCCACCAGATGGGGGGCTACGAGCAGTACTTC; CDR3 protein: CASSHQMGGYEQYF
J gene: TRBJ2-2; clone size: few; V gene: TRBV2; D gene: NA; CDR3 DNA: TGTGCCAGCAGTGCCTCCGGGACCCCGAGTGCCACCGGGGAGCTGTTTTTT; CDR3 protein: CASSASGTPSATGELFF
J gene: TRBJ1-6; clone size: many; V gene: TRBV2; D gene: TRBD1; CDR3 DNA: TGTGCCAGCGAGGGACAGAAGAGGGGTTCACCCCTCCACTTT; CDR3 protein: CASEGQKRGSPLHF
J gene: TRBJ2-6; clone size: many; V gene: TRBV19; D gene: NA; CDR3 DNA: TGTGCCAGTAGATTACCGGGACGGGAACTCTCTGGGGCCAACGTCCTGACTTTC; CDR3 protein: CASRLPGRELSGANVLTF
J gene: TRBJ2-7; clone size: few; V gene: TRBV4-3; D gene: NA; CDR3 DNA: TGCGCCAGCAGCCAAGCTAGGACTACCTACGAGCAGTACTTC; CDR3 protein: CASSQARTTYEQYF
J gene: TRBJ2-5; clone size: many; V gene: TRBV5-5; D gene: NA; CDR3 DNA: TGTGCCAGCAGCCAGAGTAGGGGTAAAGAGACCCAGTACTTC; CDR3 protein: CASSQSRGKETQYF
J gene: TRBJ2-7; clone size: many; V gene: TRBV20-1; D gene: NA; CDR3 DNA: TGCAGCTACGAGATCGTCCAGGCCTACGAGCAGTACTTC; CDR3 protein: CSYEIVQAYEQYF
J gene: TRBJ2-1; clone size: NA; V gene: TRBV20-1; D gene: NA; CDR3 DNA: TGCAGTGCCCCCCCGGTTAGTCTGTCTTCTGAGCAGTTCTTC; CDR3 protein: CSAPPVSLSSEQFF
J gene: TRBJ2-2; clone size: NA; V gene: TRBV19; D gene: NA; CDR3 DNA: TGTGCCAGTAGTATGCCGGGGTTAGACCGGGAGCTGTTTTTT; CDR3 protein: CASSMPGLDRELFF
J gene: TRBJ2-2; clone size: many; V gene: TRBV10-2; D gene: NA; CDR3 DNA: TGCGCCAGCAAGGCAGGGACGAACACCGGGGAGCTGTTTTTT; CDR3 protein: CASKAGTNTGELFF
J gene: TRBJ1-2; clone size: many; V gene: TRBV29-1; D gene: TRBD1; CDR3 DNA: TGCAGCGGCCGGGACAGATATGGCTACACCTTC; CDR3 protein: CSGRDRYGYTF
J gene: TRBJ1-1; clone size: NA; V gene: TRBV5-1; D gene: NA; CDR3 DNA: TGCGCCAGCAGCACCCAGGCGGGGTTTCCGAACTCTGAAGCTTTCTTT; CDR3 protein: CASSTQAGFPNSEAFF
J gene: TRBJ2-5; clone size: few; V gene: TRBV5-1; D gene: NA; CDR3 DNA: TGCGCCAGCAGCGCCGCAGAGACCCAGTACTTC; CDR3 protein: CASSAAETQYF
J gene: TRBJ2-7; clone size: many; V gene: TRBV7-9; D gene: TRBD2; CDR3 DNA: TGTGCCAGCAGCTCGATAGCGGGAGTCTCCTACGAGCAGTACTTC; CDR3 protein: CASSSIAGVSYEQYF
J gene: TRBJ1-4; clone size: many; V gene: TRBV10-2; D gene: TRBD1; CDR3 DNA: TGCGCCACCCTGGGTGACAGGGGGCCTGAAAAACTGTTTTTT; CDR3 protein: CATLGDRGPEKLFF
J gene: TRBJ1-3; clone size: NA; V gene: TRBV4-3; D gene: NA; CDR3 DNA: TGCGCCAGCAGCCCCCAAGGGGTTCCTGGAAACACCATATATTTT; CDR3 protein: CASSPQGVPGNTIYF
J gene: TRBJ2-7; clone size: many; V gene: TRBV15; D gene: NA; CDR3 DNA: TGTGCCACCAGCAGAGATTGGCCGAGCTACGAGCAGTACTTC; CDR3 protein: CATSRDWPSYEQYF
J gene: TRBJ2-7; clone size: few; V gene: TRBV9; D gene: TRBD2; CDR3 DNA: TGTGCCAGCAACCCTAGCGGGAGTGGCTACGAGCAGTACTTC; CDR3 protein: CASNPSGSGYEQYF
J gene: TRBJ2-2; clone size: few; V gene: TRBV19; D gene: TRBD1; CDR3 DNA: TGTGCCAGTAGTGGGGGACAGGGTAAAACCGGGGAGCTGTTTTTT; CDR3 protein: CASSGGQGKTGELFF
J gene: TRBJ1-1; clone size: NA; V gene: TRBV20-1; D gene: NA; CDR3 DNA: TGCAGTGCTGCCTTAAGGGGGGCGGGAGCTTTCTTT; CDR3 protein: CSAALRGAGAFF
J gene: TRBJ1-1; clone size: NA; V gene: TRBV7-3; D gene: NA; CDR3 DNA: TGTGCCAGCAGCGGGGAGGGGCCCATCACAACCGGGTCTGAAGCTTTCTTT; CDR3 protein: CASSGEGPITTGSEAFF
J gene: TRBJ2-7; clone size: once; V gene: TRBV10-3; D gene: TRBD1; CDR3 DNA: TGTGCCATCAGTGCAGGGGACAGGGGCGGCAAGCAGTACTTC; CDR3 protein: CAISAGDRGGKQYF
J gene: TRBJ2-7; clone size: few; V gene: TRBV11-2; D gene: NA; CDR3 DNA: TGTGCCAGCAGCTTATTAGTCGGAGGGGGGGTATACGAGCAGTACTTC; CDR3 protein: CASSLLVGGGVYEQYF
J gene: TRBJ2-7; clone size: many; V gene: TRBV13; D gene: TRBD1; CDR3 DNA: TGTGCCAGCAGCAGACAGGGAGTATCCTACGAGCAGTACTTC; CDR3 protein: CASSRQGVSYEQYF
J gene: TRBJ2-5; clone size: NA; V gene: TRBV5-1; D gene: NA; CDR3 DNA: TGCGCCAGCAGCTTGGGGAACCGGCCTCCGCTGCAAGAGACCCAGTACTTC; CDR3 protein: CASSLGNRPPLQETQYF
J gene: TRBJ2-7; clone size: many; V gene: TRBV19; D gene: NA; CDR3 DNA: TGTGCCAGTAGTATCGGGGATACCTACGAGCAGTACTTC; CDR3 protein: CASSIGDTYEQYF
J gene: TRBJ1-1; clone size: many; V gene: TRBV19; D gene: NA; CDR3 DNA: TGTGCCAGTACGGTCCCATGGGGCACTGAAGCTTTCTTT; CDR3 protein: CASTVPWGTEAFF
J gene: TRBJ1-2; clone size: many; V gene: TRBV30; D gene: NA; CDR3 DNA: TGTGCCTGGAGGGATCAGGGCCTGTTCGGCTACACCTTC; CDR3 protein: CAWRDQGLFGYTF
J gene: TRBJ2-7; clone size: NA; V gene: TRBV20-1; D gene: NA; CDR3 DNA: TGCAGTGCTAGTCATGTGCAGTCCGCTCCCTCCTACGAGCAGTACTTC; CDR3 protein: CSASHVQSAPSYEQYF
J gene: TRBJ2-7; clone size: NA; V gene: TRBV7-8; D gene: TRBD1; CDR3 DNA: TGTGCCAGCAGCTCCCATTTAACGGGACAGGGGGCTGGCGAGCAGTACTTC; CDR3 protein: CASSSHLTGQGAGEQYF
J gene: TRBJ1-4; clone size: many; V gene: TRBV2; D gene: NA; CDR3 DNA: TGTGCCAGCCGGTTGTCCGGGTCAACTAATGAAAAACTGTTTTTT; CDR3 protein: CASRLSGSTNEKLFF
J gene: TRBJ2-7; clone size: NA; V gene: TRBV10-3; D gene: NA; CDR3 DNA: TGTGCCAGCAGTTACTCGGTCAACGAGCAGTACTTC; CDR3 protein: CASSYSVNEQYF
J gene: TRBJ2-2; clone size: NA; V gene: TRBV2; D gene: NA; CDR3 DNA: TGTACCAGCAGTGTCGGGGCAGGGACCGGGGAGCTGTTTTTT; CDR3 protein: CTSSVGAGTGELFF
J gene: TRBJ2-2; clone size: many; V gene: TRBV7-9; D gene: NA; CDR3 DNA: TGTGCCAGCAGCTTAGAGGCCCTCACCGGGGAGCTGTTTTTT; CDR3 protein: CASSLEALTGELFF
J gene: TRBJ1-6; clone size: NA; V gene: TRBV3-1; D gene: NA; CDR3 DNA: TGTGCCAGCGGGAGGTCGGGGAATTCACCCCTCCACTTT; CDR3 protein: CASGRSGNSPLHF
J gene: TRBJ2-7; clone size: NA; V gene: TRBV30; D gene: NA; CDR3 DNA: TGTGCCTGGAAAAGGGGCGTCTACGAGCAGTACTTC; CDR3 protein: CAWKRGVYEQYF